This is a list of T cell receptor beta chains from one sample in a study of cytomegalovirus exposure and HLA in healthy donors. Profiling relied on immunoSEQ multiplex PCR, and the TCRdb table lists in-frame clones only, not all of them. The sample consists of roughly 63,000 clones, roughly 90% of them appearing once. Sequencing used PBMCs. Source of these receptors: a woman aged 18-30 years in good health and CMV-seronegative. Both conserved end residues are part of each CDR3. The D gene is left open where the match is weak. Not every row has a clone size; where given, it reads once, few, many or a size class.

D: .
size: .
V: TRBV11-2
J: TRBJ1-1
DNA: TGTGCCAGCAGCTTATCAAGGGGATGGACTGAAGCTTTCTTT
CDR3: CASSLSRGWTEAFF

D: .
size: .
V: TRBV30
J: TRBJ2-1
DNA: TGTGCCTGGAGTGGGCTCCTAGGCAACGGTGAGCAGTTCTTC
CDR3: CAWSGLLGNGEQFF

D: TRBD1
size: .
V: TRBV2
J: TRBJ1-2
DNA: TGTGCCAGCAGTGGTGTGAGGGGGACAGCCGATAACTATGGCTACACCTTC
CDR3: CASSGVRGTADNYGYTF

D: .
size: .
V: TRBV6-5
J: TRBJ1-5
DNA: TGTGCCAGCAGAAGGGGGGAGGGGGGCGGTCAGCCCCAGCATTTT
CDR3: CASRRGEGGGQPQHF

D: TRBD1
size: .
V: TRBV5-1
J: TRBJ1-4
DNA: TGCGCCAGCAGCTTGGTCGGGGGCAGGGGGATGACTAATGAAAAACTGTTTTTT
CDR3: CASSLVGGRGMTNEKLFF

D: TRBD2
size: .
V: TRBV5-4
J: TRBJ2-6
DNA: TGTGCCAGCAGCGCCCCGGGACTAGCGGACTCTGGGGCCAACGTCCTGACTTTC
CDR3: CASSAPGLADSGANVLTF

D: .
size: .
V: TRBV9
J: TRBJ2-7
DNA: TGTGCCAGCAGCCCGGGTTTGACAGGACCCTACGAGCAGTACTTC
CDR3: CASSPGLTGPYEQYF

D: .
size: .
V: TRBV18
J: TRBJ2-1
DNA: TGTGCCAGCTCACCACCTGTCAACAATGAGCAGTTCTTC
CDR3: CASSPPVNNEQFF

D: TRBD2
size: .
V: TRBV15
J: TRBJ2-5
DNA: TGTGCCACCAGCAGACCCCCCGGGGGGGCCTACCAAGAGACCCAGTACTTC
CDR3: CATSRPPGGAYQETQYF

D: .
size: .
V: TRBV19
J: TRBJ1-2
DNA: TGTGCCAGTAGGGGTCAGGGGCTCGGCTATGGCTACACCTTC
CDR3: CASRGQGLGYGYTF

D: TRBD2
size: .
V: TRBV7-8
J: TRBJ2-2
DNA: TGTGCCAGCAGCTTAGCTCGGCTAGCGGGACGCGGGGAGCTGTTTTTT
CDR3: CASSLARLAGRGELFF

D: TRBD2
size: .
V: TRBV19
J: TRBJ2-1
DNA: TGTGCCAGTAGTATAGAGACTAGCGGGAATGAGCAGTTCTTC
CDR3: CASSIETSGNEQFF

D: TRBD1
size: .
V: TRBV30
J: TRBJ2-1
DNA: TGTGCCAGTACAGGGGGAGCTGAGCAGTTCTTC
CDR3: CASTGGAEQFF

D: .
size: once
V: TRBV18
J: TRBJ1-2
DNA: TGTGCCAGCTCACCAGGGCGGGATCACTATGGCTACACCTTC
CDR3: CASSPGRDHYGYTF

D: .
size: .
V: TRBV6-1
J: TRBJ1-5
DNA: TGTGCCAGTGCGGCTTATAGCAATCAGCCCCAGCATTTT
CDR3: CASAAYSNQPQHF

D: .
size: .
V: TRBV18
J: TRBJ1-5
DNA: TGTGCCAGCGTACCGGGGAATCAGCCCCAGCATTTT
CDR3: CASVPGNQPQHF

D: TRBD2
size: .
V: TRBV28
J: TRBJ2-5
DNA: TGTGCCAGCAGTTTATTCCGACTAGCGGGGGGCCAAGAGACCCAGTACTTC
CDR3: CASSLFRLAGGQETQYF

D: .
size: .
V: TRBV5-1
J: TRBJ1-5
DNA: TGCGCCAGCAGCTTGATACCGGGAGGTGGCAATCAGCCCCAGCATTTT
CDR3: CASSLIPGGGNQPQHF